This T cell receptor (beta chain) was sequenced for a study of intratumoral heterogeneity in liver cancer. Germline V gene sequence: CDR1 LNHDA, CDR2 SQIVND (reference sequence). Trimming shortened V by 2 bases and J by 2 bases, and 7 bases separated the two germline ends. This CDR3 comprises 15 residues. Early-stage hepatocellular carcinoma patients were treatment-naïve prior to resection. This clone has just a few counts. Its antigen is unknown. Overall study findings and caveats: Tumor-infiltrating lymphocytes were acknowledged as under-represented in the sampling.

TCRdb's copy holds only in-frame clones and misses some; the assay was immunoSEQ multiplex PCR. The sample carries approximately 20,000 clones, roughly 73% recorded once. The sequenced sample was tumor-adjacent normal tissue, obtained before any cancer treatment. This clonotype was obtained from a woman in her seventies with hepatocellular carcinoma. The chain employs TRBV19 and TRBJ2-6, with D hard to call. DNA of the CDR3: TGTGCCAGTAGTATAAAAGCAACTGGGGCCAACGTCCTGACTTTC. This sequence encodes CASSIKATGANVLTF.